This T cell receptor (beta chain) was recovered during a study of T-cell reconstitution after alpha-beta-depleted transplantation in children. CDR3 length: 14 amino acids. The V gene's germline CDR1 is DFQATT and CDR2 SNEGSKA (reference sequence). Unique molecular identifiers were used in preparing the TCRbeta library. One entry per CDR3 protein results from TCRdb running MiXCR on the PCR reads. The sample consists of 200,000 to 300,000 distinct CDR3 sequences, about 12% of them appearing once. On this clonotype itself: It may be a read error: a sequence one base away is much more abundant.

The chain employs TRBV20-1 and TRBJ2-4; TRBD1 aligns across 8 bases. The sample here was PBMCs from the stem cell graft donor, taken from the stem cell graft. This sequence originates from a human donor who donated a stem cell graft to a child with acute lymphoblastic leukemia. CDR3 loop: CSAGDRLAKNSQYF. The CDR3 region has the DNA TGCAGTGCTGGGGACAGGCTAGCCAAAAACAGTCAGTACTTC.